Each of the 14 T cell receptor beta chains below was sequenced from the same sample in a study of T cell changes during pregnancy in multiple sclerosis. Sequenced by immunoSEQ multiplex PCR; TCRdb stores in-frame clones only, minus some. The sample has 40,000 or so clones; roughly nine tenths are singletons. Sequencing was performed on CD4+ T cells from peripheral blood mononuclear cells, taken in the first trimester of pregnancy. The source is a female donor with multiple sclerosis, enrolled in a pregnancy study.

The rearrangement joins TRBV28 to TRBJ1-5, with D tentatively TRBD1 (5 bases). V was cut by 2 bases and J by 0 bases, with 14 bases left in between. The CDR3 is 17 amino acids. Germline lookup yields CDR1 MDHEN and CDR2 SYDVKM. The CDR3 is CASSLGQGGYSNQPQHF. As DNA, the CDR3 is TGTGCCAGCAGTTTAGGCCAGGGCGGTTATAGCAATCAGCCCCAGCATTTT.

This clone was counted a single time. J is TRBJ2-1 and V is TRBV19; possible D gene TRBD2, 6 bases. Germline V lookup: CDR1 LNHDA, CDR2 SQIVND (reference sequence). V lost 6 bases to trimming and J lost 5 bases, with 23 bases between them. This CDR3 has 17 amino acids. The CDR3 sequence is CASRNGPGDSPNNEQFF. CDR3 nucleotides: TGTGCCAGTAGGAACGGACCCGGGGACTCGCCGAACAATGAGCAGTTCTTC.

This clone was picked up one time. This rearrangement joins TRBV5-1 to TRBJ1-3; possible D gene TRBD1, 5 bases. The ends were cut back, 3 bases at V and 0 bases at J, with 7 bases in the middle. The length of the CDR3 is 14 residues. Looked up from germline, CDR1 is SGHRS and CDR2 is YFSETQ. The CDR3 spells CASSSTVSGNTIYF. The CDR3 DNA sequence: TGCGCCAGCAGCTCGACAGTCTCTGGAAACACCATATATTTT.

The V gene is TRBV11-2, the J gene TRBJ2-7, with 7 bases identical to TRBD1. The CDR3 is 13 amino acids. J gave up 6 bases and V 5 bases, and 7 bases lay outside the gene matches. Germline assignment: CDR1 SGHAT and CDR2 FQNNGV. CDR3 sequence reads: CASSRGRGSEQYF. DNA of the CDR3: TGTGCCAGCAGCAGGGGCAGGGGGTCCGAGCAGTACTTC.

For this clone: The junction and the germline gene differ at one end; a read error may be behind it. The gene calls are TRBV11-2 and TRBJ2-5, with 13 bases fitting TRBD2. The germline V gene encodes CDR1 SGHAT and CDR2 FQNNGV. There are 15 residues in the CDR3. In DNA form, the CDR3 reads TGTGCCAGCAGATTAGGACTAGCGGGAGTAGAGACCCAGTACTTC. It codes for CASRLGLAGVETQYF.

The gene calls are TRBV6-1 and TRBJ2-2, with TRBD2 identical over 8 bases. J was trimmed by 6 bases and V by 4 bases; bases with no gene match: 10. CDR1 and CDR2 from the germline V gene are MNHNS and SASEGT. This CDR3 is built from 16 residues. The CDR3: CASSVSAGGPSGELFF. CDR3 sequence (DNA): TGTGCCAGCAGTGTCTCGGCGGGAGGACCCTCCGGGGAGCTGTTTTTT.

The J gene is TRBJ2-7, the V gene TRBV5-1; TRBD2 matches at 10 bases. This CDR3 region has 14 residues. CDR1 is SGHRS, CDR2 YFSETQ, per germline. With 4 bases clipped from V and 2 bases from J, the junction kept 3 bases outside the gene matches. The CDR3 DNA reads TGCGCCAGCAGCGTTAGCGGGGGGCCCTACGAGCAGTACTTC. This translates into CASSVSGGPYEQYF.

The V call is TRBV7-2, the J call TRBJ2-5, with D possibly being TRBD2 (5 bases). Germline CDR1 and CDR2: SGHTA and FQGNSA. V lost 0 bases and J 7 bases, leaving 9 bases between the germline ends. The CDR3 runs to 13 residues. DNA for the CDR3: TGTGCCAGCAGCTTAGCCGGGGTCGGGACCCAGTACTTC. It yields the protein CASSLAGVGTQYF.

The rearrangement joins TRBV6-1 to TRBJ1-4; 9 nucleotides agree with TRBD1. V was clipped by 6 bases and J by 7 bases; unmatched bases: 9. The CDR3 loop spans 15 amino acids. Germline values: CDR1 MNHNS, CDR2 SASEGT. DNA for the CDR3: TGTGCCAGCAGATTTGTGGGACAGGGAGGTGAAAAACTGTTTTTT. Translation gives CASRFVGQGGEKLFF.

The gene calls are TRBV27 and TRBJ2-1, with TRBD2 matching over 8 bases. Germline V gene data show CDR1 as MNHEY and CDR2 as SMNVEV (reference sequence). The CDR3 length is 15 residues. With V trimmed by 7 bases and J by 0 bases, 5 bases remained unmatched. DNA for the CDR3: TGTGCCAGCACCGCGAGCGGGAGCTCCTACAATGAGCAGTTCTTC. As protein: CASTASGSSYNEQFF.

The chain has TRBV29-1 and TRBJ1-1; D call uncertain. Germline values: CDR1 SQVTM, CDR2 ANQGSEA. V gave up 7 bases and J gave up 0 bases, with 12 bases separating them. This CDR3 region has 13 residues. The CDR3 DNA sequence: TGCAGCGCGAACAGAGAGATGAACACTGAAGCTTTCTTT. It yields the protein CSANREMNTEAFF.

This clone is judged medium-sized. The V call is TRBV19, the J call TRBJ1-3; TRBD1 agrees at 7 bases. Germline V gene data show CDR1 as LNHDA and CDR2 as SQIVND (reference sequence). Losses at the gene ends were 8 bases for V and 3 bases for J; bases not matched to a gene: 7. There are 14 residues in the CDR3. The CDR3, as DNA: TGTGCCAGTGGCCGGGACAGTGGTGGAAACACCATATATTTT. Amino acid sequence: CASGRDSGGNTIYF.

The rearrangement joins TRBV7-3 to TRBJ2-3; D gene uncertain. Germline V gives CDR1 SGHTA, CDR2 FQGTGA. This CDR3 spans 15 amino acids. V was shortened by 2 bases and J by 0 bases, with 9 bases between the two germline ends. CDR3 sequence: CASSLEPLSTDTQYF. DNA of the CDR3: TGTGCCAGCAGCTTAGAGCCTCTTAGCACAGATACGCAGTATTTT.

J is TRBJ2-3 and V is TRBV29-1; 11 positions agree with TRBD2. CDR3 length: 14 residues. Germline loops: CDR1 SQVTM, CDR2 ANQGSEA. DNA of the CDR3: TGCAACGTCCGACTAGCGGGATCCACAGATACGCAGTATTTT. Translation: CNVRLAGSTDTQYF.